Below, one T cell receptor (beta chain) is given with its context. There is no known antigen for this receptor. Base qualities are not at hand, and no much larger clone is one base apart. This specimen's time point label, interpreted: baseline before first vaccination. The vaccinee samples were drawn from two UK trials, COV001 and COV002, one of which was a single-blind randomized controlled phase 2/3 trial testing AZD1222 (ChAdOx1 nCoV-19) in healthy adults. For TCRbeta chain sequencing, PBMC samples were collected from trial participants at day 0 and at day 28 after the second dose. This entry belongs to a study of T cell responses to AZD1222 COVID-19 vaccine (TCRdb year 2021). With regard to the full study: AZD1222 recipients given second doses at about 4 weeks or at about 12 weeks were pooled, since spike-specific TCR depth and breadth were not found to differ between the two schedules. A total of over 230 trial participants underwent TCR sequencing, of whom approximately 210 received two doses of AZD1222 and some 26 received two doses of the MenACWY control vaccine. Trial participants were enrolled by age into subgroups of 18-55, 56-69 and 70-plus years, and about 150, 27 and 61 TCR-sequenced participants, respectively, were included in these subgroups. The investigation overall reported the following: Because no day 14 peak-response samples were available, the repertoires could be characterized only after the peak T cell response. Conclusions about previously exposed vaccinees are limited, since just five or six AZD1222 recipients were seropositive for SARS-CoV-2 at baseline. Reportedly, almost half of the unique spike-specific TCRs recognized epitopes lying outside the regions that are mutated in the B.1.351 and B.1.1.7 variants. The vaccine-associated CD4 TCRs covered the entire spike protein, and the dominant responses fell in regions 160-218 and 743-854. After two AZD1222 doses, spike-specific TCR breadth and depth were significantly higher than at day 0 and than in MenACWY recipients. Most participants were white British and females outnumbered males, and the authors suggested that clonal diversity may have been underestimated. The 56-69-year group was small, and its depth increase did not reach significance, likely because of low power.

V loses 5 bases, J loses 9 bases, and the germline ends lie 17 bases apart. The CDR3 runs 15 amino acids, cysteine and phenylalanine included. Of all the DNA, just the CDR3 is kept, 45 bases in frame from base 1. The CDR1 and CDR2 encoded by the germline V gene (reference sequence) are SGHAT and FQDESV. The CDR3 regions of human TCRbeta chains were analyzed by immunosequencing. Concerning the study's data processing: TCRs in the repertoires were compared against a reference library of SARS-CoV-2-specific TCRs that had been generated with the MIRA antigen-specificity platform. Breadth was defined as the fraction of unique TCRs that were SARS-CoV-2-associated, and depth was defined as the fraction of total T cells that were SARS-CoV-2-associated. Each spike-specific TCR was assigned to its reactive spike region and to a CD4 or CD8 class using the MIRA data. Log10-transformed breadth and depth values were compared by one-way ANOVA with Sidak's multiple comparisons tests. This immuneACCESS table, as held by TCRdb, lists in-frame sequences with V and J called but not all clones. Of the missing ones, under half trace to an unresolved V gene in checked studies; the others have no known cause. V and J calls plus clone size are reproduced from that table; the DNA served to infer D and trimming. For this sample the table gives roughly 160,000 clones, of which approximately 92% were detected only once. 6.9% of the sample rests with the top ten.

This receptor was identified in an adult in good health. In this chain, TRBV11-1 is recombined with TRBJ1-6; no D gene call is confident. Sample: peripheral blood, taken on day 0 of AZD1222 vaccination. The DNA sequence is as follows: TGTGCCAGCAGCCCCTGGCCAGCCGATCGTTCACCCCTCCACTTT. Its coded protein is CASSPWPADRSPLHF.